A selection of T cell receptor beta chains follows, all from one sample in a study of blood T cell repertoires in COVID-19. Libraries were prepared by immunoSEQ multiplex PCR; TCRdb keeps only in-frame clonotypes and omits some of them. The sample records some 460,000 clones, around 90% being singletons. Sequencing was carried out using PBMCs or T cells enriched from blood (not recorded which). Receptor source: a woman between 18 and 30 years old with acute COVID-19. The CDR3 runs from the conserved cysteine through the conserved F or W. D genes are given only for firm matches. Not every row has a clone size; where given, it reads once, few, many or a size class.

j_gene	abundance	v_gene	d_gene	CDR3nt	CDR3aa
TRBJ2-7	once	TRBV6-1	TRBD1	TGTGCCAGCAGTGAAGACAGGGGGACGTCCTACGAGCAGTACTTC	CASSEDRGTSYEQYF
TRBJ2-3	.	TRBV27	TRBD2	TGTGCCAGCAGTCTAGCGGGACTGACAGATACGCAGTATTTT	CASSLAGLTDTQYF
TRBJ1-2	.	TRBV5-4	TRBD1	TGTGCCAGCAGCTCCCGGGACAGGGCCTATGGCTACACCTTC	CASSSRDRAYGYTF
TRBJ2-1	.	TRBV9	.	TGTGCCAGCAGCGGTAACGTGGAGGACTCCTACAATGAGCAGTTCTTC	CASSGNVEDSYNEQFF
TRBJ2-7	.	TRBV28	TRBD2	TGTGCCAGCAGCACATTACGGGACTACCAGGGCTACGAGCAGTACTTC	CASSTLRDYQGYEQYF
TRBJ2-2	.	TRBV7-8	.	TGTGCCAGCAGCTTAAGAGGGCGGGGCACCGGGGAGCTGTTTTTT	CASSLRGRGTGELFF
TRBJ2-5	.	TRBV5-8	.	TGTGCCAGCAGCCCCAGGGTGGGGAGGGAGACCCAGTACTTC	CASSPRVGRETQYF
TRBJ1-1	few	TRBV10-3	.	TGTGCCATCAGTGATCCCACCCGACAGTCGAACACTGAAGCTTTCTTT	CAISDPTRQSNTEAFF
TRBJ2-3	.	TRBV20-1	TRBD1	TGCAGTGCTAGTGGTCCCCTTGGTCAGGGGGAGAGAGGCACAGATACGCAGTATTTT	CSASGPLGQGERGTDTQYF
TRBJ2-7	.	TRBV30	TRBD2	TGTGCCTGGAGCTTTGTCGTTAGCGGGATGGTGCAGTACTTC	CAWSFVVSGMVQYF
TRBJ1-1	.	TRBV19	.	TGTGCCAGTCGTTCGGCAGGGAAGAACACTGAAGCTTTCTTT	CASRSAGKNTEAFF
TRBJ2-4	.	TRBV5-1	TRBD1	TGCGCCAGCAGCTTCGGACAGGACGGGGACATTCAGTACTTC	CASSFGQDGDIQYF
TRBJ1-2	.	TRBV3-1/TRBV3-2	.	TGTGCCAGCAGCCAAGATCTGGAGAAACCCTATTATGGCTACACCTTC	CASSQDLEKPYYGYTF
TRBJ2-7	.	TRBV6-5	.	TGTGCCAGCAGTTACTCGACCGCCCCCGGGTTTTTCGAGCAGTACTTC	CASSYSTAPGFFEQYF
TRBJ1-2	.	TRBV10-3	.	TGTGCCATCAGTGACGACAGTGCAGTCTATGGCTACACCTTC	CAISDDSAVYGYTF
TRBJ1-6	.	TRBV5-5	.	TGTGCCAGCAGCGCCAGGGTTGGGGATTCACCCCTCCACTTT	CASSARVGDSPLHF
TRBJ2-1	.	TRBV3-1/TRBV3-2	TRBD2	TGTGCCAGCAGCCAAGAGAAGCGGGGGGGCTATGTTCATGAGCAGTTCTTC	CASSQEKRGGYVHEQFF
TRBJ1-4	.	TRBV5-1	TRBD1	TGCGCCAGCAGCTTGCGGTTGGGACAGGGTCGGGAAAAACTGTTTTTT	CASSLRLGQGREKLFF
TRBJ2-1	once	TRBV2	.	TGTGCCAGCAGTGAACCTAAGACAGCTAACAACAATGAGCAGTTCTTC	CASSEPKTANNNEQFF
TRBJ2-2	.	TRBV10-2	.	TGCGCCAGCAGGACAACAACCGGGGAGCTGTTTTTT	CASRTTTGELFF
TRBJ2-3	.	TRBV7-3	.	TGTGCCAGCAGCTTAAGGGGGGTGAAAGGGGATACGCAGTATTTT	CASSLRGVKGDTQYF
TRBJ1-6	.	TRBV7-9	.	TGTGCCAGCAGCACCCATACAGGGTTGGGTTCACCCCTCCACTTT	CASSTHTGLGSPLHF
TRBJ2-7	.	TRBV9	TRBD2	TGTGCCAGCAGCCTGTCCGGGACTAACTCCTACGAGCAGTACTTC	CASSLSGTNSYEQYF
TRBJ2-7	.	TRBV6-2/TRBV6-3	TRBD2	TGTGCCAGCAGTTACGGGGCTAGCGGGAGCAACGAGCAGTACTTC	CASSYGASGSNEQYF
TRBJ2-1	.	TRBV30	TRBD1	TGTGCCTGGGACCGACAGGGGGGCTCCTACAATGAGCAGTTCTTC	CAWDRQGGSYNEQFF
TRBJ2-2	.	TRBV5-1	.	TGCGCCAGCACCCAGGGGCAGGGACACACCGGGGAGCTGTTTTTT	CASTQGQGHTGELFF
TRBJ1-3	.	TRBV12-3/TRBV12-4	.	TGTGCCAGCAGTTTAGGTACAGGGAACACCATATATTTT	CASSLGTGNTIYF
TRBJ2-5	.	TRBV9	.	TGTGCCAGCAGCGTCCTCCCGGGAAATACATGGAGAAACCGACAAGAGACCCAGTACTTC	CASSVLPGNTWRNRQETQYF
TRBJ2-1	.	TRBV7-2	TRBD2	TGTGCCAGCAGCGGAATAGCGGGAGGGCCTTACAATGAGCAGTTCTTC	CASSGIAGGPYNEQFF
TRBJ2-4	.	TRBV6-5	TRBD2	TGTGCCAGCAGCCCCCCCGCTAGCGGCAGTAACATTCAGTACTTC	CASSPPASGSNIQYF
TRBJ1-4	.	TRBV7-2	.	TGTGCCAGCAGCTGGCAGGGGTCGAATGAAAAACTGTTTTTT	CASSWQGSNEKLFF
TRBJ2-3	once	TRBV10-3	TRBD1	TGTGCCATCAGTGGGGACAGGGGAGGGAAACCAGATACGCAGTATTTT	CAISGDRGGKPDTQYF
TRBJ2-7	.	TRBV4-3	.	TGCGCCAGCAGCCAAGAAGGAGGGACGGCCGCCTACGAGCAGTACTTC	CASSQEGGTAAYEQYF
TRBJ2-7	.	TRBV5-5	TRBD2	TGTGCCAGCAGCTTGGGAAAGCGACTAGCGGGGTCCTACGAGCAGTACTTC	CASSLGKRLAGSYEQYF
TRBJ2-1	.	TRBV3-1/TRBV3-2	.	TGTGCCAGCAGCCAAGACGACCCCTTCGGGAGAGTCGATGAGCAGTTCTTC	CASSQDDPFGRVDEQFF
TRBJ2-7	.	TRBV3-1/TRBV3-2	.	TGTGCCAGCAGCCAAGAACTACAGGGTGGCGACGAGCAGTACTTC	CASSQELQGGDEQYF
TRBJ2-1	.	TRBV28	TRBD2	TGTGCCAGCGTAGCGGGAGTTTTTAATGAGCAGTTCTTC	CASVAGVFNEQFF
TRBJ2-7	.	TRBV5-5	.	TGTGCCAGCAGCTTGGAGGGACTCCTATACGAGCAGTACTTC	CASSLEGLLYEQYF
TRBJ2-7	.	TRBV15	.	TGTGCCACCAGCGGCGACTCCGTCTCCTACGAGCAGTACTTC	CATSGDSVSYEQYF
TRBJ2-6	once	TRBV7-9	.	TGTGCCAGCAGCTTAGGCGGTTTCTCTGGGGCCAACGTCCTGACTTTC	CASSLGGFSGANVLTF
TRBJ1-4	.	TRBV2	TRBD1	TGTGCCAGCAGTGAAGCTGCATCCGACAGGGGTTATGAAAAACTGTTTTTT	CASSEAASDRGYEKLFF
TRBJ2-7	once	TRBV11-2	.	TGTGCCAGCAGCCGGGGACACTACGAGCAGTACTTC	CASSRGHYEQYF
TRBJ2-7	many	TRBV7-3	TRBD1	TGTGCCAGCAGCCCCTTCCCAAGGGGGCCCCGGGGAAACGAGCAGTACTTC	CASSPFPRGPRGNEQYF
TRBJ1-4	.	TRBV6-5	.	TGTGCCAGCAGTTACTCGGGGGGGGGCCGTAATGAAAAACTGTTTTTT	CASSYSGGGRNEKLFF
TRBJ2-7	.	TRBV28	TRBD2	TGTGCCAGCAGTTTAAAGGCGGGAGGGCTCCGCGAGCAGTACTTC	CASSLKAGGLREQYF
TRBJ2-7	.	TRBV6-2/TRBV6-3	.	TGTGCCAGCAGTTACGGGGCTAGGCTGGCATACGAGCAGTACTTC	CASSYGARLAYEQYF
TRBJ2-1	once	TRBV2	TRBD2	TGTGCCAGCCCCACTAGCGGGGGGGATGAGCAGTTCTTC	CASPTSGGDEQFF
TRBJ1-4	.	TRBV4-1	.	TGCGCCAGCAGCCAAGACGAAACCCAGGTCTATGAAAAACTGTTTTTT	CASSQDETQVYEKLFF
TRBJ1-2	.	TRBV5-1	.	TGCGCCAGCAGCTTGGCCGGGGCTAACTATGGCTACACCTTC	CASSLAGANYGYTF
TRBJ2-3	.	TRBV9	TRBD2	TGTGCCAGCAGCGTAGGGGGTAGCGGGAGATCAGATACGCAGTATTTT	CASSVGGSGRSDTQYF
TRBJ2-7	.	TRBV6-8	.	TGTGCCAGCAGTTACGCAGGCCTTTCCTACGAGCAGTACTTC	CASSYAGLSYEQYF
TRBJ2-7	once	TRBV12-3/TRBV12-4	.	TGTGCCAGCAGTTCCCAGGGTTTCTACGAGCAGTACTTC	CASSSQGFYEQYF
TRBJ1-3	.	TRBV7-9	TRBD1	TGTGCCAGCAGCGTACAGGGGGGAGGAAACACCATATATTTT	CASSVQGGGNTIYF
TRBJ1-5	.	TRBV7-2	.	TGTGCCAGCAGCGCAGACCTAGGCCAGCCCCAGCATTTT	CASSADLGQPQHF
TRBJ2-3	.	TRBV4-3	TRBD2	TGCGCCAGCAGCCAAGTCCGAGCGGGAGGGCTCTCGCCCCGACTTTTCACAGATACGCAGTATTTT	CASSQVRAGGLSPRLFTDTQYF